The 10 T cell receptor beta chains reported below all come from one sample, sequenced in a study of radiotherapy plus CTLA-4 blockade in lung cancer. Sequenced by immunoSEQ multiplex PCR; TCRdb stores in-frame clones only, minus some. Counted here are about 38,000 clones, 60% to 75% occurring once; the ten biggest clones make up about 8.9%. Sequencing used peripheral blood, obtained from a patient treated with radiotherapy plus ipilimumab. The receptors originated from a human donor with non-small cell lung cancer who had stable disease on radiotherapy plus ipilimumab.

This rearrangement joins TRBV7-9 to TRBJ2-7; unclear D gene. Trimming cost V 5 bases and J 0 bases, with 8 bases left between them. Germline loops: CDR1 SEHNR, CDR2 FQNEAQ (reference sequence). This CDR3 spans 13 amino acids. CDR3 amino acids: CASSPPSSYEQYF. DNA of the CDR3: TGTGCCAGCAGCCCCCCCAGCTCCTACGAGCAGTACTTC.

The CDR3 coding sequence is TGTGCCAGCAGCTTAGCGGAACGACGAGAAGCTTTCTTT. This translates into CASSLAERREAFF. This chain connects TRBV7-8 to TRBJ1-1; no definite D call. Trimming removed 0 bases from V and 8 bases from J, with 10 bases in between. Germline V gene lookup returns CDR1 SGHVS and CDR2 FQNEAQ. This CDR3 spans 13 amino acids.

The DNA for the CDR3 is TGTGCCAGCAGCACCGGCGGACAGGGGAGGGATCAGCCCCAGCATTTT. It encodes CASSTGGQGRDQPQHF. This rearrangement joins TRBV13 to TRBJ1-5; 9 bases match TRBD1. From germline, CDR1 is PRHDT and CDR2 FYEKMQ (reference sequence). The CDR3 contains 16 residues. The ends lost 5 bases at V and 5 bases at J; junction bases unmatched: 10.

The J gene is TRBJ2-5, the V gene TRBV27; D is ambiguous. Deletions cut 5 bases from V and 3 bases from J, with 13 bases between. The CDR3 length is 14 residues. Germline V gene sequence: CDR1 MNHEY, CDR2 SMNVEV (reference sequence). The chain's CDR3 is CASSPYTPEETQYF. The CDR3 bases are TGTGCCAGCAGTCCCTATACCCCCGAAGAGACCCAGTACTTC.

The chain is built from TRBV6-1 and TRBJ1-5; D is possibly TRBD1 (5 bases). Trimming left V 4 bases short and J 2 bases short, with 24 bases between. CDR1 and CDR2 from the germline V gene are MNHNS and SASEGT. This CDR3 is built from 19 residues. The CDR3 DNA reads TGTGCCAGCAGTGCAATGGGGACCGCGGGGGTCGGCGGCAATCAGCCCCAGCATTTT. As protein: CASSAMGTAGVGGNQPQHF.

The V call is TRBV19, the J call TRBJ2-5, with TRBD2 matching 8 bases. The CDR3 has 16 amino acids. Unmatched junction bases numbered 9, after V lost 3 bases and J lost 3 bases. Germline V CDR1 and CDR2: LNHDA, SQIVND (reference sequence). DNA for the CDR3: TGTGCCAGTAGTATTATAGCGGGGTTGAAAGAAGAGACCCAGTACTTC. Encoded protein: CASSIIAGLKEETQYF. Using reference TRBV19 and TRBJ2-5 for the parts outside the CDR3, the full variable domain is DGGITQSPKYLFRKEGQNVTLSCEQNLNHDAMYWYRQDPGQGLRLIYYSQIVNDFQKGDIAEGYSVSREKKESFPLTVTSAQKNPTAFYLCASSIIAGLKEETQYFGPGTRLLVL.

The chain carries TRBV6-1 and TRBJ1-1; D gene unclear. This CDR3 has 15 amino acids. Germline-derived CDR1 and CDR2 are MNHNS and SASEGT. V was shortened by 2 bases and J by 0 bases, with 10 bases between the two germline ends. As DNA, the CDR3 is TGTGCCAGCAGTGAATACGTGGGGATGAACACTGAAGCTTTCTTT. Amino acid sequence: CASSEYVGMNTEAFF.

The J gene is TRBJ1-6, the V gene TRBV5-1; D gene uncertain. V lost 0 bases, J lost 3 bases, and 7 bases lay in between. Germline-derived CDR1 and CDR2 are SGHRS and YFSETQ. CDR3 length equals 15 residues. Here the CDR3 DNA reads TGCGCCAGCAGCTTGGCCCCGGGCTATAATTCACCCCTCCACTTT. Translation gives CASSLAPGYNSPLHF.

This chain links TRBV5-4 with TRBJ1-1; weak D call: TRBD1 (5 bases). The V gene lost 6 bases and the J gene lost 5 bases, with 14 bases spanning the gap. Germline CDR1 and CDR2: SGHNT and YYREEE (reference sequence). The length of the CDR3 is 13 residues. CDR3 DNA: TGTGCCAGCAAGGCCCCGGGGGAGACTGAAGCTTTCTTT. Protein sequence: CASKAPGETEAFF.

This chain connects TRBV19 to TRBJ2-7; no clear D gene. CDR3 size: 14 residues. V lost 6 bases, J lost 3 bases, and 15 bases lay in between. CDR1 and CDR2 (germline): LNHDA, SQIVND (reference sequence). The chain's CDR3 is CASSPRDPGYEQYF. The DNA of the CDR3 is TGTGCCAGTAGCCCTCGAGATCCGGGCTACGAGCAGTACTTC. Complete variable domain (other parts from reference TRBV19 and TRBJ2-7): DGGITQSPKYLFRKEGQNVTLSCEQNLNHDAMYWYRQDPGQGLRLIYYSQIVNDFQKGDIAEGYSVSREKKESFPLTVTSAQKNPTAFYLCASSPRDPGYEQYFGPGTRLTVT.